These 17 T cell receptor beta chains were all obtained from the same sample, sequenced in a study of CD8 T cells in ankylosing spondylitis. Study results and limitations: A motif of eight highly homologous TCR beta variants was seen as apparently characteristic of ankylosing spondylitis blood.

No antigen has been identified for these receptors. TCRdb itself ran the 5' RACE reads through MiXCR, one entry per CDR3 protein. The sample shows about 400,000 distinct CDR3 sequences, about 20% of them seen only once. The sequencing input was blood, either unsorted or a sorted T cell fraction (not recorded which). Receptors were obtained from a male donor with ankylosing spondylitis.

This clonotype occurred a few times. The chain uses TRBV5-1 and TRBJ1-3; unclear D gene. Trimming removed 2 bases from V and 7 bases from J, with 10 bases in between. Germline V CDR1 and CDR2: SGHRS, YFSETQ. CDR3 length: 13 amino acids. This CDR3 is CASSFRGRNTIYF. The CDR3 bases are TGCGCCAGCAGCTTTCGAGGGAGGAACACCATATATTTT. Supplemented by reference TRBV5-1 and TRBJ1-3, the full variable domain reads KAGVTQTPRYLIKTRGQQVTLSCSPISGHRSVSWYQQTPGQGLQFLFEYFSETQRNKGNFPGRFSGRQFSNSRSEMNVSTLELGDSALYLCASSFRGRNTIYFGEGSWLTVV.

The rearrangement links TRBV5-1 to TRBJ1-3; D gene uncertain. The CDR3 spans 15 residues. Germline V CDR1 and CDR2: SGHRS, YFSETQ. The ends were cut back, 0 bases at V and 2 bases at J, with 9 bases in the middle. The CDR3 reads CASSLVGTTGNTIYF. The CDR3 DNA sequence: TGCGCCAGCAGCTTGGTAGGAACCACTGGAAACACCATATATTTT.

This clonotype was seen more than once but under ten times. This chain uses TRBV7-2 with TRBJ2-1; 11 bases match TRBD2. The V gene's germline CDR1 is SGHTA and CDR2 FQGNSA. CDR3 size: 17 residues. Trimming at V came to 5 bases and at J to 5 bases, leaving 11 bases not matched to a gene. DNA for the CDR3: TGTGCCAGCAGCCGAAGACCTACTAGCGGGGGAAACAATGAGCAGTTCTTC. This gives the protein CASSRRPTSGGNNEQFF.

CDR3 bases: TGTGCCAGCACTGGGGGACTTGTGGGCGATGAGCAGTTCTTC. It specifies CASTGGLVGDEQFF. V gene TRBV2 combines with J gene TRBJ2-1; weak D call: TRBD2 (6 bases). The germline CDR1 and CDR2 sequences are SNHLY and FYNNEI. Trimming left V 7 bases short and J 8 bases short, with 18 bases between. This CDR3 has 14 amino acids.

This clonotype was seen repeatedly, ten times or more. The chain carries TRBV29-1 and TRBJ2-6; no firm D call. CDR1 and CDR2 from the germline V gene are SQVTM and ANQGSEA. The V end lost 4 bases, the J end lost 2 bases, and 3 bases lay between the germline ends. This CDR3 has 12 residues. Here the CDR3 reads CSVVTGANVLTF. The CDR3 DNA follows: TGCAGCGTTGTCACTGGGGCCAACGTCCTGACTTTC.

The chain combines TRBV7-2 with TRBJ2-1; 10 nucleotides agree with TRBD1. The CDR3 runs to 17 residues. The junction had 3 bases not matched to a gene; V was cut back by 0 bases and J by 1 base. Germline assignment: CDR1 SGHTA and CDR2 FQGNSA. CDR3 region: CASSLAGTGASYNEQFF. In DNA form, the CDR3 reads TGTGCCAGCAGCTTAGCCGGGACAGGGGCTTCCTACAATGAGCAGTTCTTC.

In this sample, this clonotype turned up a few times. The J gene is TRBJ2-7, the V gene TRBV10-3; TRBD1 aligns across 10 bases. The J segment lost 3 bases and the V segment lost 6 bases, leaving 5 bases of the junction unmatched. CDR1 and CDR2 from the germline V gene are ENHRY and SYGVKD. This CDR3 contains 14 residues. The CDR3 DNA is TGTGCCATCAGGAGGACAGGGGGTCTCTACGAGCAGTACTTC. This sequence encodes CAIRRTGGLYEQYF.

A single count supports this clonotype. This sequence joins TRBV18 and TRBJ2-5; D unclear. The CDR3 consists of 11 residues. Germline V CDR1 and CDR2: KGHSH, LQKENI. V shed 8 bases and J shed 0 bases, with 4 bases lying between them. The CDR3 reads CASPYQETQYF. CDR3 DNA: TGTGCCAGCCCGTACCAAGAGACCCAGTACTTC.

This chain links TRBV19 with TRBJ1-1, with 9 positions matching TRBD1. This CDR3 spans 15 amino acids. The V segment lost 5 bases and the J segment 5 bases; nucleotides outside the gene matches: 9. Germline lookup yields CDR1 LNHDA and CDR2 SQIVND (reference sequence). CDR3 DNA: TGTGCCAGTAGTGAAATTTCGGACAGGGGAACTGAAGCTTTCTTT. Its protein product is CASSEISDRGTEAFF.

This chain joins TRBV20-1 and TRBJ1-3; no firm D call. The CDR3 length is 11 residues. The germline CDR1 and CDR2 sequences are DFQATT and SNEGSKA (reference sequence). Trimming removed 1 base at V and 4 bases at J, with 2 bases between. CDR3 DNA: TGCAGTGCTAGAGTAGGAAACACCATATATTTT. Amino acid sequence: CSARVGNTIYF.

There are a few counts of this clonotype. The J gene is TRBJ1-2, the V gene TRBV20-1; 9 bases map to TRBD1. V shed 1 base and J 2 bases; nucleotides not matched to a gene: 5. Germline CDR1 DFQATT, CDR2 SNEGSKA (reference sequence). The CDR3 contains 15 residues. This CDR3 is CSARAPGQGNYGYTF. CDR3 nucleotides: TGCAGTGCTAGAGCCCCGGGACAGGGAAACTATGGCTACACCTTC.

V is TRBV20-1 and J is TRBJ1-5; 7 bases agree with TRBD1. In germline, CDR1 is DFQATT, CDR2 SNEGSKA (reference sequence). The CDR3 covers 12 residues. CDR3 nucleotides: TGCACCCCAGACAGGGAGCCTCAGCCCCAGCATTTT. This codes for CTPDREPQPQHF.

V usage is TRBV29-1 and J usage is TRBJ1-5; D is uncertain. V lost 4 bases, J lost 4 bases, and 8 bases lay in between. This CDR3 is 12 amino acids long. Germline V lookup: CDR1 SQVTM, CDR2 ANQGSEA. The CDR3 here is CSVGLRNQPQHF. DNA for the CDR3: TGCAGCGTTGGCCTTCGAAATCAGCCCCAGCATTTT.

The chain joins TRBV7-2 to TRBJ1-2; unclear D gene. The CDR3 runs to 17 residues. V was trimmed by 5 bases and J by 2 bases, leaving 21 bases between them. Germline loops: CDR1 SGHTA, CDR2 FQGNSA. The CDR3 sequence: CASSTDVGDIRNYGYTF. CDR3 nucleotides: TGTGCCAGCAGCACGGACGTCGGCGACATAAGGAACTATGGCTACACCTTC.

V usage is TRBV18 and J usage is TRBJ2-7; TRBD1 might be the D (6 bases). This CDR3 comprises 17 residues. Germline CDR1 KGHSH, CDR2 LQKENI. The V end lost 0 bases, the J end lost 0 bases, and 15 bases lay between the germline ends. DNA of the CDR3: TGTGCCAGCTCACCACCGACAGGAGAAATTCTCTCCTACGAGCAGTACTTC. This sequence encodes CASSPPTGEILSYEQYF.

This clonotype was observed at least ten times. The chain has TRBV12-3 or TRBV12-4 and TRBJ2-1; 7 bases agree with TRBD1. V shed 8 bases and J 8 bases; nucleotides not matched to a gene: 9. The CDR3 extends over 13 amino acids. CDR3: CASASQGEYEQFF. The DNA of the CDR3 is TGTGCCAGCGCTAGTCAGGGGGAATATGAGCAGTTCTTC.

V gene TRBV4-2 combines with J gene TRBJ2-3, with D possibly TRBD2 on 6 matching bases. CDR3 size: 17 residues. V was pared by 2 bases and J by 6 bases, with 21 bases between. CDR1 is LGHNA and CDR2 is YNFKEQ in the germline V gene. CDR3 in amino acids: CASSQLTAGFAGDTQYF. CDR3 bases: TGTGCCAGCAGCCAATTAACGGCTGGCTTCGCGGGGGATACGCAGTATTTT.